This TCR beta chain was documented in a study of cytomegalovirus exposure and HLA in healthy donors (dated by TCRdb to 2015 to 2018). For the wider study: An earlier analysis of fewer than 750 of the donors reported about 300 Gb of sequence data and 117 million unique TCR beta sequences obtained from about 170 million T cells. Roughly 310 gigabases of sequencing data and 78 million or so unique TCR sequences were included in an early release covering over 600 HLA-typed donors. Of the 300 to 400 genotyped donors, 65% to 90% fell in the genetic ancestry cluster associated with self-reported Caucasian donors. The study aimed to test whether cataloging public T cell receptors could reveal signatures of past pathogen exposure. The study used immunosequencing to profile the T cell repertoires of 666 subjects and linked those repertoires to cytomegalovirus serostatus. Along with the approximately 650-subject first cohort, a separate validation cohort of 120 different subjects was used. To predict cytomegalovirus infection status, the study brought together high-throughput TCR immunosequencing, statistical association of individual TCRs with disease status, and machine learning. A later analysis re-examined previously published TCR beta repertoires from more than 550 donors and added high-resolution HLA genotyping to investigate patterns of TCR occurrence. In the later analysis, no new phenotypic data were used to find candidate immune exposures; instead, reliance was placed on TCR beta sequences and their occurrence across donors. An earlier analysis of 587 of the donors used high-throughput TCR beta sequencing to judge whether each TCR beta V gene segment behaved as functional or pseudogenic. Donor age, sex, ethnicity and CMV serostatus were collected together with the repertoire data. Genome-wide SNP genotypes for about 60% of the roughly 670 donors were used in a later genetic analysis, which treated that subset as a discovery cohort. Every repertoire in the discovery cohort had been generated on one and the same sequencing platform. HLA typing covered class I and class II loci at four-digit resolution. The number of typed donors differed by locus: about 620-640 for A, B, C, DRB1 and DQB1; roughly 510 for DQA1; approximately 600 for DPA1; and roughly 450 for DPB1. Roughly 5 DR-DQ haplotypes were handled as single units for association and clustering, since linkage in the cohort was strong. Across some 400 genotyped donors of the cohort, an average of 235,054 unique TCR beta nucleotide sequences per donor were sequenced, and 15% to 20% of those sequences were non-productive. Paper-wide results and their limitations: According to a later analysis, TCR association rates differed among HLA loci, with DRB1 alleles showing the most associated TCRs and HLA-C alleles showing the fewest. The study gave a list of some 150 TCR beta chains associated with cytomegalovirus. A further reported finding was that TCR beta sequences accurately predicted the HLA-A and HLA-B alleles for most subjects in the first cohort. A later genetic analysis associated a missense DCLRE1C variant with V-gene and J-gene trimming of TCR beta chains, and an independent cohort replicated the association. CMV serostatus was the only immune exposure information available for the cohort. A later genetic analysis reported fewer N-insertions in productive TCRs among donors in an Asian-associated ancestry cluster than the approximately 670-donor mean. Several of the top co-occurrence clusters appeared to be linked to parvovirus B19, influenza, CMV and Epstein-Barr virus, according to a later analysis. Broadly in line with IMGT annotations, most TCR beta V segments showed up in productive rearrangements about 87% or about 30% of the time in an earlier analysis of about 500 of the donors. This cohort had only TCR beta chains sequenced, and the lack of alpha or paired-chain data limited which features could be detected. The 87-base-pair reads could not distinguish some IMGT-functional V segments, including TRBV6-2 and TRBV6-3, so those segments were excluded. In vitro tests confirmed that a few of the cytomegalovirus-associated TCR beta chains recognize cytomegalovirus antigens. Because HLA typing was unavailable for some donors at each locus, only the typed subset was used in association tests. Compared with equally common non-associated chains, HLA-associated TCR beta chains in a later analysis were more clonally expanded and had lower generation probabilities. Strong co-occurrence of HLA alleles, especially DR and DQ, made assigning TCR associations to individual alleles difficult. A group of highly shared sequence variants was considered likely to be a technical artifact of the sequencing pipeline. At a false discovery rate of 0.05, a later analysis linked 15,000 to 20,000 TCR beta sequences to specific HLA alleles. Most TCR sequences were seen in very few donors, while some public TCRs were found in many individuals. The authors suggested that the approach could potentially be generalized to other disease states and immunological phenotypes. Linkage disequilibrium might explain the correlated functional status among segregating V segments, but an unknown experimental factor could not be ruled out. A later analysis found that most CMV-associated TCR beta chains appeared HLA-restricted, with HLA associations seemingly driven largely by CMV exposure. Because counts were too low, about 18 rarely observed V segments, including chromosome 9 orphons, were excluded from the earlier analysis of around 640 of the donors. The classifier was reported to diagnose cytomegalovirus status with high specificity and sensitivity in both the original and validation cohorts. Presence/absence analyses assumed roughly uniform sequencing depth across donors, an assumption that may not hold.

This clone has only one observation. Its antigen has not been determined. Base-call qualities are not available, and no considerably larger clone is one nucleotide away. CDR1 and CDR2, per the germline V gene, are MDHEN and SYDVKM. A distance of 25 bases separates the germline ends of V and J, which lose 6 bases and 7 bases respectively. The CDR3 starts with the cysteine, ends with the phenylalanine, and has 17 residues. Of all the DNA, just the CDR3 is kept, 51 bases in frame from base 1. The cohort comprised some 700 healthy bone marrow donors. Cohort members were all nominally healthy when sampled, although unrecorded immune exposures were likely present. The donor was CMV seropositive and belonged to the group of 250 to 350 seropositive cohort members. Every donor gave a peripheral blood sample, and the peripheral blood mononuclear cells from that sample were used for TCR beta sequencing. Genomic DNA was extracted from the blood cell samples with the Qiagen DNeasy Blood Extraction Kit.

Library generation was performed with the immunoSEQ multiplex PCR assay. For the multiplex PCR, a mixture combining 60 forward primers for TCR Vbeta segments and 13 reverse primers for TCR Jbeta segments was used. Amplification of the CDR3 region of rearranged TCR beta genes was performed with a multiplex PCR assay on genomic DNA. The amplified TCR beta libraries were sequenced on the Illumina HiSeq System as 87-base-pair reads. In the authors' own workflow: In a later analysis, tens of millions of unique TCR beta chains were counted across the roughly 670 repertoires, and approximately 11 million of these chains were shared by at least two donors. Raw reads were error-corrected and collapsed into unique sequences by a nearest-neighbor algorithm in which closely related sequences were merged to remove PCR and sequencing errors. CDR3 sequences were aligned to IMGT reference sequences to assign V, D and J gene segments. Each retained sequence needed at least a six-nucleotide match to both a V gene segment and a J gene segment. Rearrangements were called productive when the CDR3 lacked stop codons and stayed in frame with V and J; all others were non-productive. Following IMGT convention, CDR3 was defined as the stretch from the second conserved V-encoded cysteine up to the conserved J-encoded phenylalanine. The earlier analysis of about 500 of the donors excluded sequences that lacked an unambiguous match to a single V gene segment. An earlier analysis of approximately 590 of the donors called V segments functional above 56.7% productive rearrangements and segregating when the between-donor standard deviation exceeded 5%. A statistical classification framework was developed to diagnose cytomegalovirus status using the catalog of TCR beta chain sequences. In a later analysis, TCR nucleotide sequences were compared against IMGT/GENE-DB human TR gene sequences so that V and J genes could be assigned. In a later analysis, CDR3 sequences and most-parsimonious VDJ recombination scenarios were assigned using the TCRdist pipeline. In a later analysis, each TCR beta chain was defined by its CDR3 amino acid sequence together with its V-gene family, and reads without a unique V-gene family were excluded. A later analysis removed over 500 highly shared, low-generation-probability nucleotide sequences to deal with suspected cross-contamination and a sequencing artifact. A later analysis calculated a clonal expansion index for each public chain from normalized within-repertoire ranks of inferred template counts. In a later analysis, generation probabilities were computed using a VDJ recombination model fitted to out-of-frame rearrangements, and the results were checked against IGoR. In a later analysis, hypergeometric tests were used to score TCR-TCR, TCR-HLA and TCR-CMV co-occurrence, with a repertoire-size bias correction applied to TCR pairs. To estimate false discovery rates, a later analysis permuted the HLA or CMV assignments 20 times. In a later analysis, co-occurring TCRs were grouped with DBSCAN, and TCRdist sequence similarity was added when clustering was performed within HLA-allele-positive subsets. Co-occurrence clustering excluded repertoires with fewer than 30,000 or more than 120,000 public chains, plus five with anomalous nucleotide sharing. Not all clones reach the TCRdb copy of this immuneACCESS table, which keeps in-frame sequences only. Checked studies attribute under half of the gap to unresolved V genes and leave the rest unexplained. That table supplies the V and J calls and clone size; D and trimming were determined from the DNA. The table for this sample lists around 50,000 clones; 72% of them were counted only once. The ten largest clonotypes hold 20% to 25% of the sample.

The chain links TRBV28 with TRBJ1-5; TRBD1 is possibly the D segment (5 matching bases). Material: PBMCs. This sequence was found in a woman in her fifties or sixties in good health and CMV-seropositive. The CDR3 reads as follows: CASRRGERTSKGQPQHF. The sequenced DNA: TGTGCCAGCAGGCGGGGGGAAAGGACCTCCAAGGGACAGCCCCAGCATTTT.